The TCR beta chain described here comes from a study of T cell changes during pregnancy in multiple sclerosis. CDR1 is SNHLY, CDR2 FYNNEI, per germline. J was trimmed by 1 base and V by 8 bases; bases with no gene match: 5. The CDR3 contains 14 residues. Sequencing was performed with immunoSEQ multiplex PCR; in TCRdb, only in-frame clones are kept and a portion is missing. This sample yields approximately 100,000 clones, of which more than 85% are seen a single time; 3% to 3.5% belongs to the top ten. The sample was peripheral blood, taken after pregnancy. The sequence was obtained from a female donor with multiple sclerosis, enrolled in a pregnancy study. The V gene is TRBV2, the J gene TRBJ1-5; 7 bases align to TRBD1. The CDR3 DNA sequence: TGTGCCAGCCTTTTGGACAGGAGCAATCAGCCCCAGCATTTT. This translates into CASLLDRSNQPQHF.